This TCR beta chain came from a study of T cell repertoires in cytomegalovirus infection. The wider study: Public TCR beta signatures were indicative of both CMV infection and a matching HLA type.

TCRdb recomputed calls from the reads with MiXCR, one row per CDR3 protein. The sample shows hundreds of thousands of distinct CDR3 sequences, around 24% of them seen only once. Germline V gives CDR1 SGHDN, CDR2 FVKESK. This CDR3 contains 15 residues. A word on this clonotype: The junction and the germline gene differ at one end; a read error may be behind it.

The genes are TRBV14 and TRBJ2-2; maybe TRBD2 (5 bases). Sequencing was done on a sample of CD8+ T cells from PBMCs. The receptor's source is a human donor in good health (CMV status not recorded). Some clones in this sample may be carry-over from other donors' samples. The CDR3 spells CASSQSGSNTGELFF. DNA for the CDR3: TGTGCCAGCAGCCAATCCGGTTCGAACACCGGGGAGTTGTTTTTT.